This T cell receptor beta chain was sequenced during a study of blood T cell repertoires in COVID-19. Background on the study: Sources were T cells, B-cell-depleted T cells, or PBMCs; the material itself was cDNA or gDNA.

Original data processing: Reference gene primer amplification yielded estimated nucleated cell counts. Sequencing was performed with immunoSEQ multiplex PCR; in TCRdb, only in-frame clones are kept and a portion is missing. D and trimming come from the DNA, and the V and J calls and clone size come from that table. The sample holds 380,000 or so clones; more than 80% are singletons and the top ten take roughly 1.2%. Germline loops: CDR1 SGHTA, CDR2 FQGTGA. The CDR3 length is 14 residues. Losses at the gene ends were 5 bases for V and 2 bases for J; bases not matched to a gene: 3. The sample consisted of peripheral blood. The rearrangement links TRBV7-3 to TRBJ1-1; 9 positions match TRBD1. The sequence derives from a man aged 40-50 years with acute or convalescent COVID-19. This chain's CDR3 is CASSPTGGNTEAFF. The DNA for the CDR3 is TGTGCCAGCAGCCCAACAGGGGGCAACACTGAAGCTTTCTTT.